This is a list of T cell receptor beta chains from one sample in a study of cytomegalovirus exposure and HLA in healthy donors. The table came from immunoSEQ multiplex PCR; TCRdb's copy has only in-frame clones and leaves some out. The sample has 95,000 or so clones, around four fifths seen once; the top ten hold roughly 4.5%. The sequenced sample consisted of PBMCs. Receptor source: a woman in her forties in good health and CMV-seronegative. CDR3s include the opening cysteine and the closing phenylalanine or tryptophan. Each record gives: clone size, V gene, D gene, J gene, CDR3 DNA, CDR3 protein. A D gene is named only where the DNA matches it firmly. Clone size, where shown, is once, few, many, or a class for clones that have expanded.

size: -; V: TRBV5-4; D: -; J: TRBJ1-1; DNA: TGTGCCAGCAGCTTAAGGTCACAGGGCCCGAACACTGAAGCTTTCTTT; CDR3: CASSLRSQGPNTEAFF
size: -; V: TRBV5-1; D: -; J: TRBJ1-1; DNA: TGCGCCAGCAGACTTACTAACACTGAAGCTTTCTTT; CDR3: CASRLTNTEAFF
size: -; V: TRBV15; D: -; J: TRBJ1-5; DNA: TGTGCCACCAGCAGAGGGGAAGCGGCCCATTATAGCAATCAGCCCCAGCATTTT; CDR3: CATSRGEAAHYSNQPQHF
size: -; V: TRBV4-3; D: -; J: TRBJ2-7; DNA: TGCGCCAGCAGCCAATTGGGCACCTCCTACGAGCAGTACTTC; CDR3: CASSQLGTSYEQYF
size: -; V: TRBV20-1; D: -; J: TRBJ2-7; DNA: TGCAGTGCTAGAGCACAAAACAGGGATATCTTC; CDR3: CSARAQNRDIF
size: -; V: TRBV29-1; D: -; J: TRBJ2-7; DNA: TGCAGCGTGATGGACAAGGCCGAGCAGTACTTC; CDR3: CSVMDKAEQYF
size: -; V: TRBV5-6; D: TRBD1; J: TRBJ1-5; DNA: TGTGCCAGCAGCTTGGGGACAGGTAAAAATCAGCCCCAGCATTTT; CDR3: CASSLGTGKNQPQHF
size: few; V: TRBV7-9; D: -; J: TRBJ2-3; DNA: TGTGCCAGCGGGGAGCTACAGGGTTTTGATACGCAGTATTTT; CDR3: CASGELQGFDTQYF
size: few; V: TRBV21-1; D: -; J: TRBJ1-4; DNA: TGTGCCAGCAGCACCCTGACAGGGTTGGAAAAACTGTTTTTT; CDR3: CASSTLTGLEKLFF
size: -; V: TRBV4-3; D: TRBD1; J: TRBJ2-5; DNA: TGCGCCAGCAGCCCCGGGACAGGGATGGAGACCCAGTACTTC; CDR3: CASSPGTGMETQYF
size: once; V: TRBV11-2; D: -; J: TRBJ1-1; DNA: TGTGCCAGCAGCTTAGGGTGGGCAGGGGTGAACACTGAAGCTTTCTTT; CDR3: CASSLGWAGVNTEAFF
size: few; V: TRBV7-9; D: -; J: TRBJ2-7; DNA: TGTGCCAGCAGCTCTATGTCCCGACGGGACTCCTACGACTACGAGCAGTACTTC; CDR3: CASSSMSRRDSYDYEQYF
size: -; V: TRBV6-6; D: -; J: TRBJ1-5; DNA: TGTGCCACCAAACCCACAGGGATTGGTCAGCCCCAGCATTTT; CDR3: CATKPTGIGQPQHF
size: -; V: TRBV7-9; D: TRBD1; J: TRBJ1-6; DNA: TGTGCCAGCAGCGGAGAGGGACAGGGCTATTCACCCCTCCACTTT; CDR3: CASSGEGQGYSPLHF
size: -; V: TRBV6-5; D: -; J: TRBJ2-2; DNA: TGTGCCAGCAGTTACTCGCAGGGAACCGGGGAGCTGTTTTTT; CDR3: CASSYSQGTGELFF
size: -; V: TRBV27; D: -; J: TRBJ2-1; DNA: TGTGCCAGCAGTTTATTCGCGACAAACAATGAGCAGTTCTTC; CDR3: CASSLFATNNEQFF
size: few; V: TRBV7-9; D: -; J: TRBJ1-1; DNA: TGTGCCAGCAGCTTAGTAGGCAGGGGTTCAACCGAAGCTTTCTTT; CDR3: CASSLVGRGSTEAFF
size: few; V: TRBV5-1; D: -; J: TRBJ1-1; DNA: TGCGCCAGCAGCTTGGGAGGGGGAAAGATGAACACTGAAGCTTTCTTT; CDR3: CASSLGGGKMNTEAFF
size: few; V: TRBV5-6; D: TRBD1; J: TRBJ1-2; DNA: TGTGCCAGCAGCCTGGGACAGAACTATGGCTACACCTTC; CDR3: CASSLGQNYGYTF
size: -; V: TRBV6-5; D: TRBD1; J: TRBJ1-4; DNA: TGTGCCAGCAGTTTGGACAGGGGGCCTTCTAATGAAAAACTGTTTTTT; CDR3: CASSLDRGPSNEKLFF
size: -; V: TRBV2; D: -; J: TRBJ1-1; DNA: TGTGCCACCCTCCCTGGGACTGGTATAAGGGTCACTGAAGCTTTCTTT; CDR3: CATLPGTGIRVTEAFF
size: -; V: TRBV18; D: -; J: TRBJ1-2; DNA: TGTGCCAGCTCACCACAGGGGCTGGACTATGGCTACACCTTC; CDR3: CASSPQGLDYGYTF
size: -; V: TRBV10-3; D: -; J: TRBJ2-1; DNA: TGTGCCATCAATACTAAACAGGGAAGCTCCTACAATGAGCAGTTCTTC; CDR3: CAINTKQGSSYNEQFF
size: -; V: TRBV18; D: TRBD1; J: TRBJ1-2; DNA: TGTGCCAGCTCACTATACGACCGGGACAGGGTATCTAACTATGGCTACACCTTC; CDR3: CASSLYDRDRVSNYGYTF
size: -; V: TRBV5-6; D: -; J: TRBJ1-2; DNA: TGTGCCAGCAGCTGGCGGACAGCTTATGGCTACACCTTC; CDR3: CASSWRTAYGYTF
size: -; V: TRBV5-8; D: TRBD2; J: TRBJ2-5; DNA: TGTGCCAGCAGCTTGGAGGGTTTGCGGGGGGGCCCAGAGACCCAGTACTTC; CDR3: CASSLEGLRGGPETQYF
size: -; V: TRBV5-1; D: -; J: TRBJ1-4; DNA: TGCGCCAGCAGCTCCGACCCGGGGAATGAAAAACTGTTTTTT; CDR3: CASSSDPGNEKLFF
size: -; V: TRBV30; D: -; J: TRBJ2-7; DNA: TGTGCCTGGAGTGTATATCAGGGTTATGAGCAGTACTTC; CDR3: CAWSVYQGYEQYF
size: few; V: TRBV5-1; D: -; J: TRBJ1-1; DNA: TGCGCCAGCAGCTTGGACCCCTGGGGGGAGGCTGAAGCTTTCTTT; CDR3: CASSLDPWGEAEAFF
size: few; V: TRBV5-1; D: TRBD2; J: TRBJ2-1; DNA: TGCGCCAGCAGCACGACTAGCGGGGGGGCCGCCCCCAGGGTGCAGTTCTTC; CDR3: CASSTTSGGAAPRVQFF